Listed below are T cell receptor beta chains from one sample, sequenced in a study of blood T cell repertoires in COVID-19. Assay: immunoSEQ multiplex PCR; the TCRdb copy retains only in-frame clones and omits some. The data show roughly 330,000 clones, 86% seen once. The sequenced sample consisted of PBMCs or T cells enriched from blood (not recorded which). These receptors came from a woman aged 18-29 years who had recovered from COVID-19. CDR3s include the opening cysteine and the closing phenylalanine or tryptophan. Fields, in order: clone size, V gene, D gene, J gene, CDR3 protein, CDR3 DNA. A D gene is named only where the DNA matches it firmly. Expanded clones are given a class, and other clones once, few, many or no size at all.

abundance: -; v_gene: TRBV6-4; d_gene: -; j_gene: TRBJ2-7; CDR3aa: CASKQGGLSYEQYF; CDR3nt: TGTGCCAGCAAGCAGGGGGGCCTCTCCTACGAGCAGTACTTC
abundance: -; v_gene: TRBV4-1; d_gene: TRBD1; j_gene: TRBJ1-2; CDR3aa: CASSQHQIIQGVNYGYTF; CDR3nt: TGCGCCAGCAGCCAACACCAAATTATACAGGGGGTTAACTATGGCTACACCTTC
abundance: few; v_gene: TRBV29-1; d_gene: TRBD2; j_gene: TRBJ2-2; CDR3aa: CSIGLAGGIGELFF; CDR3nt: TGCAGCATAGGACTAGCGGGAGGAATCGGGGAGCTGTTTTTT
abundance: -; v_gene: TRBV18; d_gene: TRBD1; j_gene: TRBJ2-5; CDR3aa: CASSPGQEETQYF; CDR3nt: TGTGCCAGCTCCCCTGGACAGGAAGAGACCCAGTACTTC
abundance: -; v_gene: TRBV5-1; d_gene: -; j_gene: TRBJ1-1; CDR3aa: CASSLRGFNTEAFF; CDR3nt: TGCGCCAGCAGCCTTAGGGGGTTTAACACTGAAGCTTTCTTT
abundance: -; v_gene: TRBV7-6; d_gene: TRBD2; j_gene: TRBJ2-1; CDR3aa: CASSFFGGTGLAGRYEQFF; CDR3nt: TGTGCCAGCAGCTTTTTCGGCGGAACCGGACTAGCGGGGCGCTATGAGCAGTTCTTC
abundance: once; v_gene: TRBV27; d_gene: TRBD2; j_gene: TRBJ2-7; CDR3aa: CASSLSSGRFEQYF; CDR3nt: TGTGCCAGCAGTTTATCCAGCGGGAGGTTCGAGCAGTACTTC
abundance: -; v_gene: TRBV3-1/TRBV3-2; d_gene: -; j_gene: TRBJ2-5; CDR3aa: CASSQDPPRGGTQYF; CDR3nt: TGTGCCAGCAGCCAAGATCCGCCTAGGGGGGGGACCCAGTACTTC
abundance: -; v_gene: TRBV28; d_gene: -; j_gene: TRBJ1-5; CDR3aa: CASSLGAGRQPQHF; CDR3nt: TGTGCCAGCAGTTTGGGGGCCGGGCGTCAGCCCCAGCATTTT
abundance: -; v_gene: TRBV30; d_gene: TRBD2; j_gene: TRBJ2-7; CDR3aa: CAWSVPYRELAVPYEQYF; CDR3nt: TGTGCCTGGAGTGTACCTTATCGGGAACTAGCGGTACCCTACGAGCAGTACTTC
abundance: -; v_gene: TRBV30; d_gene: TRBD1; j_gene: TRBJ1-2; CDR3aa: CAWSATGGAGYTF; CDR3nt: TGTGCCTGGAGTGCGACAGGGGGCGCCGGCTACACCTTC
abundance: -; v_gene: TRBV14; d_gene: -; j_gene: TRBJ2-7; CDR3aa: CASSPIRGRTTYEQYF; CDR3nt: TGTGCCAGCAGCCCCATCCGGGGAAGGACCACCTACGAGCAGTACTTC
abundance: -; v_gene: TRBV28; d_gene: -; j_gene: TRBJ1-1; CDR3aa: CASSLSAAEAFF; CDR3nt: TGTGCCAGCAGTTTATCCGCGGCTGAAGCTTTCTTT
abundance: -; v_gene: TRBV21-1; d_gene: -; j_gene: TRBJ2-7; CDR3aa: CASNLYAGDCYEQYF; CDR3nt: TGTGCCAGCAACCTATACGCGGGAGATTGTTACGAGCAGTACTTC
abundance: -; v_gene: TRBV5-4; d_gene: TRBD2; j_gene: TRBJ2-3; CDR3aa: CASRGGTTDTQYF; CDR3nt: TGTGCCAGCAGGGGGGGGACCACAGATACGCAGTATTTT
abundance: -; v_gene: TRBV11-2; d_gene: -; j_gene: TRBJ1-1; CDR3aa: CASSLGRLMNTEAFF; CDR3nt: TGTGCCAGCAGCTTAGGCAGGCTAATGAACACTGAAGCTTTCTTT
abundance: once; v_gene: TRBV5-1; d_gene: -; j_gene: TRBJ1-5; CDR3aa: CASSLEAGNQPQHF; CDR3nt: TGCGCCAGCAGCCTGGAGGCGGGAAATCAGCCCCAGCATTTT
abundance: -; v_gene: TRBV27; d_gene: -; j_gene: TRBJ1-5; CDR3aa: CASSYGPNQPQHF; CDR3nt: TGTGCCAGCAGTTACGGTCCCAATCAGCCCCAGCATTTT
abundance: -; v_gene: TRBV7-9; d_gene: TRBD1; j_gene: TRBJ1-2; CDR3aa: CASSSATGSGYTF; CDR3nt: TGTGCCAGCAGCTCCGCGACAGGGTCGGGCTACACCTTC
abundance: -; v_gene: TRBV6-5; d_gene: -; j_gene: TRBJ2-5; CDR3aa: CASSSQVEETQYF; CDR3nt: TGTGCCAGCAGTTCACAAGTGGAAGAGACCCAGTACTTC
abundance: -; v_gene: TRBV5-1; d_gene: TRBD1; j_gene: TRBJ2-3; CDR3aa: CASSTSQGGSDTQYF; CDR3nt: TGCGCCAGCAGCACCTCACAGGGGGGTTCAGATACGCAGTATTTT
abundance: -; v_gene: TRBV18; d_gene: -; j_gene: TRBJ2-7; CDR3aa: CASSQTGTPTYEQYF; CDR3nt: TGTGCCAGCTCACAAACCGGGACACCAACCTACGAGCAGTACTTC
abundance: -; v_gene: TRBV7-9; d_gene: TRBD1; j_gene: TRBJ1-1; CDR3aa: CASSLPGQDSEAFF; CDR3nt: TGTGCCAGCAGCTTACCGGGACAGGACTCTGAAGCTTTCTTT
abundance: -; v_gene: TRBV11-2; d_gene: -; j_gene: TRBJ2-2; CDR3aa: CASSLEGRRHTGELFF; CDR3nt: TGTGCCAGCAGCTTAGAGGGCCGAAGACACACCGGGGAGCTGTTTTTT